This T cell receptor (beta chain) appears in the sequencing data of a study of CD4 T cells in relation to SARS-CoV-2 and coronaviruses. The V end lost 0 bases, the J end lost 1 base, and 17 bases lay between the germline ends. Germline V gene sequence: CDR1 SGHRS, CDR2 YFSETQ. The CDR3 is 17 amino acids. Unexposed donor CD4+ T cells date from 2011-2018, before the COVID-19 pandemic. The repertoire was sequenced with immunoSEQ multiplex PCR; TCRdb's copy has only in-frame clones and lacks some. This sample carries approximately 70,000 clones, over 90% of them seen once, and the ten largest clones take roughly 0.21%.

This clonotype was sampled from a human donor in good health. Sequencing was performed on naive CD4+ T cells from PBMCs. The subset was: naive CD4+ T cells isolated by negative enrichment. V and J are TRBV5-1 and TRBJ2-7; TRBD2 is a possible D gene (6 bases). CDR3 nucleotide sequence: TGCGCCAGCAGCTTGGCCCCGGACCCGGAGGGATCCTACGAGCAGTACTTC. Translation: CASSLAPDPEGSYEQYF.